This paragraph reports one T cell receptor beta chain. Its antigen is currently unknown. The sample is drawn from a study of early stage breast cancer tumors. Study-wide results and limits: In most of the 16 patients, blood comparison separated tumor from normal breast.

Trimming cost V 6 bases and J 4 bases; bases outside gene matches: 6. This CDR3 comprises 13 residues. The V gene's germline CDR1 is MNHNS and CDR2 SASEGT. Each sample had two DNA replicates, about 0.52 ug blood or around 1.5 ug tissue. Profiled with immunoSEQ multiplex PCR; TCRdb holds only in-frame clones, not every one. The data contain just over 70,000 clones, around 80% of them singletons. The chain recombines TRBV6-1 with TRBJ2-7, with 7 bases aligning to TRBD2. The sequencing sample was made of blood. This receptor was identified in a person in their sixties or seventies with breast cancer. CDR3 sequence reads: CASRVLARYEQYF. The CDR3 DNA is TGTGCCAGCAGGGTACTAGCGAGGTACGAGCAGTACTTC.